This TCR beta chain derives from a study of cytomegalovirus exposure and HLA in healthy donors. CDR1 is LNHDA, CDR2 SQIVND, per germline (reference sequence). Trimming at V came to 2 bases and at J to 4 bases, leaving 5 bases not matched to a gene. The CDR3 is made up of 15 amino acids. For this clone: Antigen: not known.

Overall study findings and caveats: In a later analysis, a missense DCLRE1C variant was linked to TCR beta V- and J-gene trimming. TCR beta sequences reportedly predicted the HLA-A and HLA-B alleles of most subjects accurately.

Primers: 60 Vbeta forward and 13 Jbeta reverse. The method was immunoSEQ multiplex PCR; TCRdb's version includes in-frame clones alone and lacks a portion of them. This table has some 190,000 clones, 86% appearing once. Sequenced material: PBMCs. This receptor was obtained from a woman aged 25-40 years in good health and CMV-seronegative. This chain connects TRBV19 to TRBJ2-1; 7 nucleotides line up with TRBD1. DNA of the CDR3: TGTGCCAGTAGTATATCACAGGGGTCGTACAATGAGCAGTTCTTC. Its translation is CASSISQGSYNEQFF.